There are a few counts of the clone carrying this T cell receptor (beta chain). Assay used: immunoSEQ multiplex PCR; TCRdb lists only in-frame clones, some missing. The sample presents 14,000 or so clones, none singletons. Treatment was busulfan-fludarabine conditioning, a marrow graft, and cyclophosphamide on days +3 and +4. Germline V CDR1 and CDR2: MNHNY, SVGAGI (reference sequence). V lost 2 bases to trimming and J lost 4 bases, with 17 bases between them. This CDR3 has 16 residues. This sample was taken from a study of T cells after posttransplantation cyclophosphamide. Sequencing was performed on PBMCs, taken more than 1,000 days after allogeneic stem cell transplant with posttransplant cyclophosphamide. This TCR was sampled from a female patient in her thirties or forties who received an allogeneic stem cell transplant from a related donor, was CMV-positive, and had no GVHD. Part of the T cell pool may stem from the graft donor. The genes are TRBV6-6 and TRBJ1-1; D is unresolved. The CDR3 DNA sequence: TGTGCCAGCAGTTACCTCCTACACCAAACGGGCACTGAAGCTTTCTTT. This gives the protein CASSYLLHQTGTEAFF.